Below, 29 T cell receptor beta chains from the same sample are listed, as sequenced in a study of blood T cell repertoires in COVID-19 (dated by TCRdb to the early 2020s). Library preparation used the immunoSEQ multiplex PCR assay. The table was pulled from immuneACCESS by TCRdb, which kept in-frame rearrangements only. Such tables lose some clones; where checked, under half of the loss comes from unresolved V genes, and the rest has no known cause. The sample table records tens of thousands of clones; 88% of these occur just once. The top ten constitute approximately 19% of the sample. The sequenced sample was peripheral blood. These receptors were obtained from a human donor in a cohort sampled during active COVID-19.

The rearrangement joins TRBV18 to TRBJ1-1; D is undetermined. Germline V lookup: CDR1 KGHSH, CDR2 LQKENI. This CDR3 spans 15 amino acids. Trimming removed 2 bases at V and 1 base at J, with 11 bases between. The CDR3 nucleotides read TGTGCCAGCTCACCAATGGAGGTGGGGAACACTGAAGCTTTCTTT. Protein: CASSPMEVGNTEAFF.

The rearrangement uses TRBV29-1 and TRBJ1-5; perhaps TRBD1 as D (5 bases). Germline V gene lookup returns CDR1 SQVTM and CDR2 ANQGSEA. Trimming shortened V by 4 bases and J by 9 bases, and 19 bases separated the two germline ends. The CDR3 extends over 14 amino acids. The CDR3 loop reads CSVAGGDPQSPQHF. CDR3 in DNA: TGCAGCGTTGCGGGAGGGGACCCACAGTCGCCCCAGCATTTT.

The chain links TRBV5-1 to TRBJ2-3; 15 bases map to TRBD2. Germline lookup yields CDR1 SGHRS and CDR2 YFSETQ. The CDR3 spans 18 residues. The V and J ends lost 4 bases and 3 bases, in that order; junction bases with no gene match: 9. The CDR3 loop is CASSPGGLAGGQTDTQYF. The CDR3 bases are TGCGCCAGCAGCCCAGGGGGACTAGCGGGAGGTCAAACAGATACGCAGTATTTT.

The CDR3 loop is CASNDRGITDTQYF. The DNA of the CDR3 is TGTGCCAGCAACGACAGGGGGATCACAGATACGCAGTATTTT. The gene calls are TRBV6-5 and TRBJ2-3; TRBD1 aligns across 9 bases. The CDR3 is 14 amino acids. V was clipped by 7 bases and J by 2 bases; unmatched bases: 4. Germline assignment: CDR1 MNHEY and CDR2 SVGAGI.

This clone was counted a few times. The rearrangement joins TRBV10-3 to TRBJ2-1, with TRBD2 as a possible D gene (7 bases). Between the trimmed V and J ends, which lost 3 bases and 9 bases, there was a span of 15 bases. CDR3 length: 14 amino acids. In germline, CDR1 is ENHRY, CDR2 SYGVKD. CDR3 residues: CAISDDGGAGEQFF. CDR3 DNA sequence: TGTGCCATCAGTGATGATGGGGGGGCCGGTGAGCAGTTCTTC.

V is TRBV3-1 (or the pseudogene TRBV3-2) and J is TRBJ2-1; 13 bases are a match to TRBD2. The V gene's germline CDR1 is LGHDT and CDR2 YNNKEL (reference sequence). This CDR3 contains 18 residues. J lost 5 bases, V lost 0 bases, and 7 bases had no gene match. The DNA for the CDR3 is TGTGCCAGCAGCCAAGAACGACTAGCGGGAGGCCACAACAATGAGCAGTTCTTC. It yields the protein CASSQERLAGGHNNEQFF.

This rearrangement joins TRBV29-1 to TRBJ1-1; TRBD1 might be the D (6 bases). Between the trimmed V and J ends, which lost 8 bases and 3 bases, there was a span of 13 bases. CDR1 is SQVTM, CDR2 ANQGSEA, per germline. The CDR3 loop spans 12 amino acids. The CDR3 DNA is TGCAGCATGGGACATATCGACACTGAAGCTTTCTTT. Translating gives CSMGHIDTEAFF.

The CDR3 DNA reads TGTGCCAGCTCACCAAGACGAAAGGGACAGCTCCCTGGGGCCAACGTCCTGACTTTC. Its protein is CASSPRRKGQLPGANVLTF. The chain joins TRBV18 to TRBJ2-6, with 7 bases fitting TRBD1. Germline V gene sequence: CDR1 KGHSH, CDR2 LQKENI. The CDR3 loop spans 19 amino acids. V shed 2 bases and J 2 bases; nucleotides not matched to a gene: 12. Variable domain in full (rest from reference TRBV18 and TRBJ2-6): NAGVMQNPRHLVRRRGQEARLRCSPMKGHSHVYWYRQLPEEGLKFMVYLQKENIIDESGMPKERFSAEFPKEGPSILRIQQVVRGDSAAYFCASSPRRKGQLPGANVLTFGAGSRLTVL.

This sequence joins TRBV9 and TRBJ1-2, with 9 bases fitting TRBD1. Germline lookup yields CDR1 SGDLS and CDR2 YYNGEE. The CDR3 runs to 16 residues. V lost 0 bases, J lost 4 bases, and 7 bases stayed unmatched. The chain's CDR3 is CASSVGLGTGFYGYTF. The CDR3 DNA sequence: TGTGCCAGCAGCGTAGGCCTTGGGACAGGGTTCTATGGCTACACCTTC.

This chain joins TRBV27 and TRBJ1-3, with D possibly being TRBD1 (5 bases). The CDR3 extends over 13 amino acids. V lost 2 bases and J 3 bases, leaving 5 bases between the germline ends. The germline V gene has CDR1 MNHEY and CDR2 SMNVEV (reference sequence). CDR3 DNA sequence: TGTGCCAGCAGTTTAGGACATGGAAACACCATATATTTT. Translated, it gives CASSLGHGNTIYF.

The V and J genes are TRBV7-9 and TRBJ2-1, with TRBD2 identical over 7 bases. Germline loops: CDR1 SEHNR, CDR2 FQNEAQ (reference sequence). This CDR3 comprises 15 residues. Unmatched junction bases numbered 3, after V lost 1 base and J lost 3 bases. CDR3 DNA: TGTGCCAGCAGCTTAGGCGGGAGTCGCTACAATGAGCAGTTCTTC. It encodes CASSLGGSRYNEQFF.

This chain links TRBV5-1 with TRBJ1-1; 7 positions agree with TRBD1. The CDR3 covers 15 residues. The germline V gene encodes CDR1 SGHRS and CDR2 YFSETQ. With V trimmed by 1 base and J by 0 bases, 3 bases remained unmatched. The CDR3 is CASSLRQGVNTEAFF. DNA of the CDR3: TGCGCCAGCAGCTTGCGCCAGGGGGTGAACACTGAAGCTTTCTTT.

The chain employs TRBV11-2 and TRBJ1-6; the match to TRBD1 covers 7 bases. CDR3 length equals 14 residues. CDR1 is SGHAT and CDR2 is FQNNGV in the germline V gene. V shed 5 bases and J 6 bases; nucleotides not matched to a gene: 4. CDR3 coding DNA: TGTGCCAGCAGCAACCGGGACAGTAATTCACCCCTCCACTTT. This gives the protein CASSNRDSNSPLHF.

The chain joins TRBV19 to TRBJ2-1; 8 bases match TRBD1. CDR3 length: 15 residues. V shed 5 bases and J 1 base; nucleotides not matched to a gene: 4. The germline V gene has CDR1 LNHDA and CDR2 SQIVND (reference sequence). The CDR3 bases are TGTGCCAGTAGTCGACAGGGGACGTCCTACAATGAGCAGTTCTTC. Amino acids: CASSRQGTSYNEQFF. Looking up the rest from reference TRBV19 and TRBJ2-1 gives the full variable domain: DGGITQSPKYLFRKEGQNVTLSCEQNLNHDAMYWYRQDPGQGLRLIYYSQIVNDFQKGDIAEGYSVSREKKESFPLTVTSAQKNPTAFYLCASSRQGTSYNEQFFGPGTRLTVL.

The CDR3 protein is CASSFSGTGGYEQYF. For the CDR3, the DNA is TGTGCCAGCAGCTTCTCCGGGACAGGGGGCTACGAGCAGTACTTC. The genes are TRBV7-9 and TRBJ2-7; TRBD1 matches at 11 bases. In germline, CDR1 is SEHNR, CDR2 FQNEAQ (reference sequence). J lost 3 bases, V lost 3 bases, and 4 bases had no gene match. The CDR3 has 15 amino acids.

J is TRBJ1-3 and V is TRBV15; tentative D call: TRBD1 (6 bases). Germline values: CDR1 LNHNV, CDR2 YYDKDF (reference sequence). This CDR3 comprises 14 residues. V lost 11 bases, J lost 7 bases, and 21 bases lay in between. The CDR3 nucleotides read TGTGCCGCGTCGGGACACTCGGAAAGTAACACCATATATTTT. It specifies CAASGHSESNTIYF. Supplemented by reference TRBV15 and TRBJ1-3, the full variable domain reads DAMVIQNPRYQVTQFGKPVTLSCSQTLNHNVMYWYQQKSSQAPKLLFHYYDKDFNNEADTPDNFQSRRPNTSFCFLDIRSPGLGDTAMYLCAASGHSESNTIYFGEGSWLTVV.

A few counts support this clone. The CDR3, as DNA: TGCGCCAGCAGCCAAGAACCCCAGGGGTGGTCACCCCTCCACTTT. Encoded protein: CASSQEPQGWSPLHF. The chain is built from TRBV4-1 and TRBJ1-6; TRBD1 might be the D (6 bases). The CDR3 loop spans 15 amino acids. The V gene's germline CDR1 is MGHRA and CDR2 YSYEKL. Deletions cut 0 bases from V and 10 bases from J, with 13 bases between.

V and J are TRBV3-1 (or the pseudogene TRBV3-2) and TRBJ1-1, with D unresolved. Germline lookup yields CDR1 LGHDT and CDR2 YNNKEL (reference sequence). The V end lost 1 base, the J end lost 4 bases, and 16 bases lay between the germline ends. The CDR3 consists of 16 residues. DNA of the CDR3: TGTGCCAGCAGCCAAGGGGGTGGAGGTTCTAGCACTGAAGCTTTCTTT. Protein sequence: CASSQGGGGSSTEAFF.

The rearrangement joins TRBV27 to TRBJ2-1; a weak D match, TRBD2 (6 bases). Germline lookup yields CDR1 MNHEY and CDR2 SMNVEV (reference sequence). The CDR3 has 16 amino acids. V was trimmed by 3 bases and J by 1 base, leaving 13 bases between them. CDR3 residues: CASSFSTGGSYNEQFF. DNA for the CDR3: TGTGCCAGCAGTTTTTCCACTGGGGGGTCCTACAATGAGCAGTTCTTC.

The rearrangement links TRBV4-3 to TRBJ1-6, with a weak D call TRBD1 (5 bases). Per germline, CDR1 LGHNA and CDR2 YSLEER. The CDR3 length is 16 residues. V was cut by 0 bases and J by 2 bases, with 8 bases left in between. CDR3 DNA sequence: TGCGCCAGCAGCCAAGAGGCAGGGCCCTATAATTCACCCCTCCACTTT. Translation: CASSQEAGPYNSPLHF.

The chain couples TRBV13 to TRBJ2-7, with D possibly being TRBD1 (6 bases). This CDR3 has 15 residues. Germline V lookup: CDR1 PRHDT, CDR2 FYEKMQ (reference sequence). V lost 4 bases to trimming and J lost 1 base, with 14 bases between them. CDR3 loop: CASSSDRGRSYEQYF. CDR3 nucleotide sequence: TGTGCCAGCAGCTCGGACAGAGGTCGATCCTACGAGCAGTACTTC.

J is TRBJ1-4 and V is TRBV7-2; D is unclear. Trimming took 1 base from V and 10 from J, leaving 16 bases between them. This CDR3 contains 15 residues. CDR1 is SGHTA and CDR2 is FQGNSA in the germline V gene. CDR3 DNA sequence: TGTGCCAGCAGCTTAGTGTGGAGGGCCGGTGGAAAACTGTTTTTT. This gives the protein CASSLVWRAGGKLFF.

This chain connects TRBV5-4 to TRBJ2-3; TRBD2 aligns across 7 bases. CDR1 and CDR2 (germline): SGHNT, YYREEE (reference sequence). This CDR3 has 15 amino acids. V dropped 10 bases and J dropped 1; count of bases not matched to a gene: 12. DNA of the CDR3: TGTGCCTCTCAAGGCGGGAGTACTGGCACAGATACGCAGTATTTT. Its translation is CASQGGSTGTDTQYF.

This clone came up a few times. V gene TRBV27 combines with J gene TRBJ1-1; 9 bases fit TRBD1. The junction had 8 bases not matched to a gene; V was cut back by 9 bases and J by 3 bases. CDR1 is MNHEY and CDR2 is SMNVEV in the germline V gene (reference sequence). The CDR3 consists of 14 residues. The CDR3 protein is CASRTGVLHTEAFF. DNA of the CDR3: TGTGCCAGTAGGACAGGGGTGTTACACACTGAAGCTTTCTTT.

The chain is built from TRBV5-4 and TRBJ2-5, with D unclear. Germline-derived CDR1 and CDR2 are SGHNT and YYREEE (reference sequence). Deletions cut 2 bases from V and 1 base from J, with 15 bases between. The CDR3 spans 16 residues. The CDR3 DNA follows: TGTGCCAGCAGCTTACCGGCAGCTAGAGGCCAAGAGACCCAGTACTTC. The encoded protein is CASSLPAARGQETQYF.

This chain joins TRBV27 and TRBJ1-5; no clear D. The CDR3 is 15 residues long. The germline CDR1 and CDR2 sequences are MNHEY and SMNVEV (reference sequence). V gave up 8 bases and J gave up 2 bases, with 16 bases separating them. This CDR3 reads CASASIAFGNQPQHF. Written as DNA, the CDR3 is TGTGCCAGCGCCTCGATCGCGTTTGGCAATCAGCCCCAGCATTTT.

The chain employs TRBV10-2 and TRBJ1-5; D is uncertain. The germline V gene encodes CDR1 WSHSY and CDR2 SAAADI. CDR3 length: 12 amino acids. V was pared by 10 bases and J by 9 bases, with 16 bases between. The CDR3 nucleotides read TGCGCCACCTCACCATGGAGTCGGCCCCAGCATTTT. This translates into CATSPWSRPQHF.

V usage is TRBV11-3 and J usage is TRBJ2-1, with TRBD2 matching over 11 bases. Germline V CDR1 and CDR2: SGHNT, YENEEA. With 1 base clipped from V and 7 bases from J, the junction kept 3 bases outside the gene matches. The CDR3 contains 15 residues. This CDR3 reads CASSLGASGRNEQFF. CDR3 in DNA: TGTGCCAGCAGCTTAGGGGCTAGCGGGAGGAATGAGCAGTTCTTC.

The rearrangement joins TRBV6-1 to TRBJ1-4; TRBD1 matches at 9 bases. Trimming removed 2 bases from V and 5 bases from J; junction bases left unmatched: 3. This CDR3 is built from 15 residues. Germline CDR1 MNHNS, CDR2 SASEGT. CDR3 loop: CASSELGQGNEKLFF. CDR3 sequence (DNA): TGTGCCAGCAGTGAACTCGGACAGGGGAATGAAAAACTGTTTTTT.